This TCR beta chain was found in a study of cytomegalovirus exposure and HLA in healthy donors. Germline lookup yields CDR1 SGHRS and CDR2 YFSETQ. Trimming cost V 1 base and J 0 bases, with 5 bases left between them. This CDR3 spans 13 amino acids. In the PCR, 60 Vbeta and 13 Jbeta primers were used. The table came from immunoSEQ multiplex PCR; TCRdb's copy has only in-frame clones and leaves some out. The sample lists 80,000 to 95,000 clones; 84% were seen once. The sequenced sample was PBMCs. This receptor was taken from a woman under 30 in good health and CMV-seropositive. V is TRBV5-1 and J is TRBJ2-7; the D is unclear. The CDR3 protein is CASSLPSSYEQYF. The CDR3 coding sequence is TGCGCCAGCAGCTTGCCCTCCTCCTACGAGCAGTACTTC.